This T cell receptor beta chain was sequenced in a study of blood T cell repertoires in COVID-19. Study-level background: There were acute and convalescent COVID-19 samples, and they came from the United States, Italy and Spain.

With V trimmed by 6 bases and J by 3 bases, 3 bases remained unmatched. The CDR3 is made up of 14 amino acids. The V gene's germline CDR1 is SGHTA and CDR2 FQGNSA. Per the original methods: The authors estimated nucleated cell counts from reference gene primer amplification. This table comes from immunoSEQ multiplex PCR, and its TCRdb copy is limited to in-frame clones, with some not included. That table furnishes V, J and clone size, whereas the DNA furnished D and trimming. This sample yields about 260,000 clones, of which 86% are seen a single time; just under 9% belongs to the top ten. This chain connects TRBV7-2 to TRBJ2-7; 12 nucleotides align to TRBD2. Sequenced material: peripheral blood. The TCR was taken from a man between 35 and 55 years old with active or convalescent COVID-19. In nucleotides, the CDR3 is TGTGCCAGCAGTTGGACTAGCGGGAACTACGAGCAGTACTTC. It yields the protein CASSWTSGNYEQYF.